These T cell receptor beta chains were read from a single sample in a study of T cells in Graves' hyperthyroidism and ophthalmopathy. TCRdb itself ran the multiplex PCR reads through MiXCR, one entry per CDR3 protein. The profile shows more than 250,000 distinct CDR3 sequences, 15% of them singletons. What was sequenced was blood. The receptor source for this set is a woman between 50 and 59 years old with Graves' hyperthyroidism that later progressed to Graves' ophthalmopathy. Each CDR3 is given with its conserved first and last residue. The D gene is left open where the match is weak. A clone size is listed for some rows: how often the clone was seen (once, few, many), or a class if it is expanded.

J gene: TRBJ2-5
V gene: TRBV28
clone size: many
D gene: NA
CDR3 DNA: TGTGCCAGCAGTCCTGGAGCGGGCCGGGGAGAGACCCAGTACTTC
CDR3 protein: CASSPGAGRGETQYF

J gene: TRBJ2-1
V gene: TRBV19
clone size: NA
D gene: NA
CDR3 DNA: TGTGCCAGTAGTTCCAGAGGGAGGAGCTCCTACAATGAGCAGTTCTTC
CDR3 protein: CASSSRGRSSYNEQFF

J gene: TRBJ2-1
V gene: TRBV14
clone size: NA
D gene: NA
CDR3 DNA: TGTGCCAGCAGCCTTGCTAGGGATCCACACAATGAGCAGTTCTTC
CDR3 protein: CASSLARDPHNEQFF

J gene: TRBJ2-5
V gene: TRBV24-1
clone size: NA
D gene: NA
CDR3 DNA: TGTGCCACCAGTGATCCTATCGGCCAAGAGACCCAGTACTTC
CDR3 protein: CATSDPIGQETQYF

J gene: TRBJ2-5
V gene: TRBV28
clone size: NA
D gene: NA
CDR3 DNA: TGTGCCGGCAGCCCGACAGGAGCTTACCAAGAGACCCAGTACTTC
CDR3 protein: CAGSPTGAYQETQYF

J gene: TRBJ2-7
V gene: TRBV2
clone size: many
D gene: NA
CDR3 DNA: TGTGCCAGCAGCTACGACTACGAGCAGTACTTC
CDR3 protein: CASSYDYEQYF

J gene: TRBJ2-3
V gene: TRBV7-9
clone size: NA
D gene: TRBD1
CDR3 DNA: TGTGCCGGGGGTTTAACAGGGGGACCCACAGATACGCAGTATTTT
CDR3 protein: CAGGLTGGPTDTQYF

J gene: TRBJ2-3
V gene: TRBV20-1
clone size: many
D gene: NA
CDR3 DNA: TGCAGTGCCGGAGGGGAAGGAGATACGCAGTATTTT
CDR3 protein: CSAGGEGDTQYF

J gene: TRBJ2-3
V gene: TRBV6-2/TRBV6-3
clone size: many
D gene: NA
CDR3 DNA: TGTGCCAGCGGGAACACCAGCGGAGACCCTACAGATACGCAGTATTTT
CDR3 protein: CASGNTSGDPTDTQYF

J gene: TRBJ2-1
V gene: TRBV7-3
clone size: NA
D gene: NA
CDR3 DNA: TGTGCCAGCAGCTTAATTGGGGGAGAGTTACTTAGCTCCTACAATGAGCAGTTCTTC
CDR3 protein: CASSLIGGELLSSYNEQFF

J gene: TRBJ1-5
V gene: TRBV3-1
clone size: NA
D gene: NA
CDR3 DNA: TGTGCCAGCAGCCTGGGGGTCAGGGAGGCTCAGTTCCAGCATTTT
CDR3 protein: CASSLGVREAQFQHF

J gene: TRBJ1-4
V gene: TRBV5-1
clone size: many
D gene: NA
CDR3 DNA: TGCGCCAGCAGCTTGCCTGCGATCGGGGGACGCAATGAAAAACTGTTTTTT
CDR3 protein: CASSLPAIGGRNEKLFF

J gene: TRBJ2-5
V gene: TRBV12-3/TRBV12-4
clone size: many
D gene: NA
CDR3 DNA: TGTGCCAGCAGCCAATTCTGGAGGGACCAAGAGACCCAGTACTTC
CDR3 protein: CASSQFWRDQETQYF

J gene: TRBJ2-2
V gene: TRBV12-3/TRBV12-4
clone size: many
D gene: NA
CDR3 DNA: TGTGCCAGCAGCAAAAACACCGGGGAGCTGTTTTTT
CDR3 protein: CASSKNTGELFF

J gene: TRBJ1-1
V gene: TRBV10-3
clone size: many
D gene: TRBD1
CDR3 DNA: TGTGCCATCAACCGGGACAGGGACACTGAAGCTTTCTTT
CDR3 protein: CAINRDRDTEAFF

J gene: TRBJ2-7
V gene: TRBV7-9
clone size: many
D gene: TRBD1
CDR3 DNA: TGTGCCAGCAGCTTGGCCGGGACAGGGGATCTAGGCTACGAGCAGTACTTC
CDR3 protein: CASSLAGTGDLGYEQYF

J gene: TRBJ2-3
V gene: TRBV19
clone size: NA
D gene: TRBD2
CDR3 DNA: TGTGCCAGTAGTAAGGGAGCTAGCGGGAGAACACCCACCCCCACAGATACGCAGTATTTT
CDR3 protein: CASSKGASGRTPTPTDTQYF

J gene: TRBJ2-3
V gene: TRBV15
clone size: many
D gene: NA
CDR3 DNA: TGTGCCACCAGCAGAGAGTGGGGAATCGGAGCCACTAGCACAGATACGCAGTATTTT
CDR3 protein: CATSREWGIGATSTDTQYF

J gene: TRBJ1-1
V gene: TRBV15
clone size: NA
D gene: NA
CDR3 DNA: TGTGCCACCAGCAGAGATTGGTCGGGAACTGAAGCTTTCTTT
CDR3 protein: CATSRDWSGTEAFF

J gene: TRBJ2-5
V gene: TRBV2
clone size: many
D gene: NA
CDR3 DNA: TGTGCCAGCACTAAGGGAGAGACCCAGTACTTC
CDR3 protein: CASTKGETQYF

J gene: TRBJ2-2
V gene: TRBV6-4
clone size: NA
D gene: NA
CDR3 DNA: TGTGCCAGCAGTGCAAGGTCAACCGGGGAGCTGTTTTTT
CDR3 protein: CASSARSTGELFF

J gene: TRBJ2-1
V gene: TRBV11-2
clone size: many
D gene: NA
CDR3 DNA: TGTGCCAGCAGCGAAAATCTACTACCCCCCGGTGAGCAGTTCTTC
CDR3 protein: CASSENLLPPGEQFF

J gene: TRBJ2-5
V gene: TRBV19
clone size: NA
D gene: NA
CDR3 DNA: TGTGCCAGTAGTATCTCGCGGGAAGAGACCCAGTACTTC
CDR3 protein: CASSISREETQYF

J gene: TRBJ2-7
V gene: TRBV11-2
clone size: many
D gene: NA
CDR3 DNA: TGTGCCAGCAGCCGGCAGGGACCCTACGAGCAGTACTTC
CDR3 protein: CASSRQGPYEQYF

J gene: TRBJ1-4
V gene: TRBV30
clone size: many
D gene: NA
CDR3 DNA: TGTGCCTGGAGTGTAGGGGCAGGGTACGAAAAACTGTTTTTT
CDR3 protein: CAWSVGAGYEKLFF

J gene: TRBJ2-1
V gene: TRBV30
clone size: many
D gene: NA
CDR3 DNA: TGTGCCTGGATTCCGCGGACTCCCGGATACAATGAGCAGTTCTTC
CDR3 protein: CAWIPRTPGYNEQFF

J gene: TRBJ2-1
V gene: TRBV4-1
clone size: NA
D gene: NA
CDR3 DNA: TGCGCCAGCAGCCTCAGGCCACGGGTTGAGCAGTTCTTC
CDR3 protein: CASSLRPRVEQFF

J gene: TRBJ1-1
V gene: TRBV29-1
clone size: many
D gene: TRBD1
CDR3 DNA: TGCAGCGTTTCAAGACAGGGCTACACTGAAGCTTTCTTT
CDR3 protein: CSVSRQGYTEAFF

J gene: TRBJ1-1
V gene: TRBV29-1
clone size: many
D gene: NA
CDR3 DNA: TGCAGCGTTGCAGATGTGGACACTGAAGCTTTCTTT
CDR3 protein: CSVADVDTEAFF

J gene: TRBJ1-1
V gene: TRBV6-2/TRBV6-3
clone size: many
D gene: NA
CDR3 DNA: TGTGCCAGCATGACTTACACTGAAGCTTTCTTT
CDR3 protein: CASMTYTEAFF

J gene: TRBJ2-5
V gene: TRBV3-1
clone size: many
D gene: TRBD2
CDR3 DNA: TGTGCCAGCAGCCAAGAGGGACTAGCGGGAGGACAAATCCTCCAAGAGACCCAGTACTTC
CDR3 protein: CASSQEGLAGGQILQETQYF

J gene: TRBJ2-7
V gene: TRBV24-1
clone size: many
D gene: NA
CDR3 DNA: TGTGCCACTCAGGGACGGTCCTACGAGCAGTACTTC
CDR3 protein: CATQGRSYEQYF

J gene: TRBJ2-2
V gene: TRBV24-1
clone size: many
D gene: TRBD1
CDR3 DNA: TGTGCCACCAGTGGAGGGACAGGGGGCATGAACACCGGGGAGCTGTTTTTT
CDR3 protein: CATSGGTGGMNTGELFF

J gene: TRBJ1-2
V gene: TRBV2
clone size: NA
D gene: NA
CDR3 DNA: TGTGCCAGCAGTGCCACGACAGTGTTCTATGGCTACACCTTC
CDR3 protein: CASSATTVFYGYTF

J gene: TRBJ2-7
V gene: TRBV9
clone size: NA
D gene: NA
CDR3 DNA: TGTGCCAGCAGCGTAGTTTCCGGGGACTCCTACGAGCAGTACTTC
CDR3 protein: CASSVVSGDSYEQYF

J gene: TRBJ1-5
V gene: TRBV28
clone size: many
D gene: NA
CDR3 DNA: TGTGCCAGCAGTTTCCGCGGACAGAATAATCAGCCCCAGCATTTT
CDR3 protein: CASSFRGQNNQPQHF

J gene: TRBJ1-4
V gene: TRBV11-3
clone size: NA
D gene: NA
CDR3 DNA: TGTGCCAGCGCTGGGGGCAATAATGAAAAACTGTTTTTT
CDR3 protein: CASAGGNNEKLFF

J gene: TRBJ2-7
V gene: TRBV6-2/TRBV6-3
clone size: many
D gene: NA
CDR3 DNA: TGTGCCAGCAGTTACTCTACGGAAATCTACGAGCAGTACTTC
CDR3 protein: CASSYSTEIYEQYF

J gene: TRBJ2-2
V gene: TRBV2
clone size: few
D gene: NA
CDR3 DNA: TGTGCCAGCAGTTTATGGCAGGAGGTGCTGTTTTTT
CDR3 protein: CASSLWQEVLFF

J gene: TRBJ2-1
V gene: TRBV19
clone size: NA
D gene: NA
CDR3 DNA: TGTGCCAGTGCCAAGTACAATGAGCAGTTCTTC
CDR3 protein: CASAKYNEQFF

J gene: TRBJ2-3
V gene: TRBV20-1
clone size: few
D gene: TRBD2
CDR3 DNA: TGCAGTGCTCCCCTCCCCACGAGCGGGAGAGCAGATACGCAGTATTTT
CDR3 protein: CSAPLPTSGRADTQYF

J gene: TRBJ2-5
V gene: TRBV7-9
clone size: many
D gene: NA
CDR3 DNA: TGTGCCAGCAGCTTTTTTTACAGGGTGGACCAAGAGACCCAGTACTTC
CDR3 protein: CASSFFYRVDQETQYF

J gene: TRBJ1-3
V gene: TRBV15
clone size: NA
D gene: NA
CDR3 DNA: TGTGCCACCAGCAGTGGAACAGCATTCTCTGGAAACACCATATATTTT
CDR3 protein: CATSSGTAFSGNTIYF

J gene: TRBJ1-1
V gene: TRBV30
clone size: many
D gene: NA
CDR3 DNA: TGTGCCCGTGATACGAACACTGAAGCTTTCTTT
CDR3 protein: CARDTNTEAFF

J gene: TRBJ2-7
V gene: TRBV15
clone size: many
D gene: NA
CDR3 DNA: TGTGCCACCAGCAGAGACAGGAAAAATACCTACGAGCAGTACTTC
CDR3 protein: CATSRDRKNTYEQYF

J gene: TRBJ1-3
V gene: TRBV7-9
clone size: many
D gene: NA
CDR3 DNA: TGTGCCAGCAGCGTCAGGGAGACCTCTGGAAACACCATATATTTT
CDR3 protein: CASSVRETSGNTIYF

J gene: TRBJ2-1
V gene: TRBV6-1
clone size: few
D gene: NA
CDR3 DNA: TGTGCCAGCAGGAGGGTGGGCGGCCCTGTTTACAATGAGCAGTTCTTC
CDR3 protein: CASRRVGGPVYNEQFF

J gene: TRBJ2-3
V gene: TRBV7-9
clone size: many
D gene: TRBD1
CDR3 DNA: TGTGCCAGCAGCCCCGAGGGACAGATCACAGATACGCAGTATTTT
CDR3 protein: CASSPEGQITDTQYF

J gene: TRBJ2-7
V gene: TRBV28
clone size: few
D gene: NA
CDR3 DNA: TGTGCCAGCAGTCCACAGGGAGTGGAGCAGTACTTC
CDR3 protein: CASSPQGVEQYF

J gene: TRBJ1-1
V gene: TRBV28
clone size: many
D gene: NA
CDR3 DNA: TGTGCCAGCAGTTTCCGCACTGAAGCTTTCTTT
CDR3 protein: CASSFRTEAFF